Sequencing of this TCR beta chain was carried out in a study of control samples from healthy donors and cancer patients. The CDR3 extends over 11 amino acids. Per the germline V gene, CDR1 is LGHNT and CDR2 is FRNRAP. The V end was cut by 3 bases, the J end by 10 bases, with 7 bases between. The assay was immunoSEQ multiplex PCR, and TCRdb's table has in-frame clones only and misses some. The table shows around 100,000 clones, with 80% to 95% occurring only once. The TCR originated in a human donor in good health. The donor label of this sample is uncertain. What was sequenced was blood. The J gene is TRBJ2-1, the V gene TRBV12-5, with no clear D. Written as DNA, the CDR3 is TGTGCTAGTGGTTTAACCCGGGAGCAGTTCTTC. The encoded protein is CASGLTREQFF.